This T cell receptor (beta chain) was obtained from a study of blood T cell repertoires in COVID-19. Across the study: Both acute and convalescent COVID-19 samples were obtained from the United States, Italy and Spain. Sources were T cells, B-cell-depleted T cells, or PBMCs; the material itself was cDNA or gDNA.

Germline CDR1 and CDR2: MNHNS and SASEGT. V was cut by 2 bases and J by 1 base, with 14 bases left in between. CDR3 length equals 17 residues. The authors' processing: Researchers report that nucleated cell counts were estimated from reference gene primer amplification. Some clones are missing from TCRdb's copy, which holds only in-frame ones; the method was immunoSEQ multiplex PCR. D and trimming were read from the DNA, whereas the V and J calls and clone size are those reported in that table. Of around 58,000 clones listed, roughly nine tenths are singletons. The sequenced material came from peripheral blood. The source is a woman aged 60-70 years with active or convalescent COVID-19. The chain couples TRBV6-1 to TRBJ2-2; D may be TRBD2 (6 bases). The CDR3 DNA is TGTGCCAGCAGTGAAACGGGGGACCTAGGGAACACCGGGGAGCTGTTTTTT. Residues: CASSETGDLGNTGELFF.